The source of this T cell receptor beta chain is a study of monozygotic twins with inflammatory bowel disease. Overall study results and limits: Concordant and discordant twins showed no difference in repertoire similarity, possibly from limited power.

This CDR3 has 17 amino acids. Germline values: CDR1 MNHEY, CDR2 SMNVEV (reference sequence). Researchers put TCRalpha and TCRbeta cDNA through two nested PCRs lasting roughly 15 and 9 cycles. TCRdb reprocessed the 5' RACE reads and keeps a single row for each CDR3 protein, giving no DNA. The sample table sets out approximately 380,000 distinct CDR3 sequences. Points on this clonotype: No antigen is known for it.

Sequencing was done on a sample of blood. The sequence was collected from a human donor with ulcerative colitis or Crohn's disease, or a healthy co-twin of an affected twin (not recorded which). The chain links TRBV27 to TRBJ2-5; the TRBD1 assignment by TCRdb is unverifiable without DNA. CDR3 sequence: CASCPTGRGRPGETQYF.